The next 12 T cell receptor beta chains were all read from a single sample in a study of T cell clonality in common variable immunodeficiency. Here immunoSEQ multiplex PCR was the method, and the copy in TCRdb shows in-frame clones only, minus some. The sample shows about 45,000 clones, no singletons; the ten largest hold about 0.73%. The sample was peripheral blood mononuclear cells. The receptors originated from a person aged 18 to 69 in good health.

This clone was counted many times. The CDR3 extends 3 residues past the end of the read, so its final part is completed from the germline J gene. The chain has TRBV11-2 and TRBJ2-7, with D perhaps TRBD1 (5 bases). Trimming shortened V by 4 bases and J by 0 bases, and 10 bases separated the two germline ends. In germline, CDR1 is SGHAT, CDR2 FQNNGV. This CDR3 is built from 14 residues. The chain's CDR3 is CASSSLDTSYEQYF. Partial CDR3 DNA: TGTGCCAGCAGCTCGTTGGACACCTCCTACGAG.

This clone was counted many times. The CDR3 end is not reached by the read, which stops 3 residues before it; the germline J gene fills it in. The chain carries TRBV10-1 and TRBJ2-5; D remains unclear. Germline loops: CDR1 WNHNN, CDR2 SYGVQD (reference sequence). Trimming pared 2 bases from V and 4 bases from J, leaving 8 bases between. This CDR3 has 13 amino acids. Incomplete CDR3 DNA: TGCGCCAGCAGTGAGAACTATCTAGAGACC. Amino acids: CASSENYLET. The full-length CDR3 reads as CASSENYLETQYF.

This clone was seen many times. The sequenced fragment ends 3 residues before the CDR3 boundary, so the rest is inferred from the germline J gene. The chain has TRBV5-1 and TRBJ2-1; a possible D gene is TRBD2 (6 bases). Trimming removed 2 bases at V and 3 bases at J, with 12 bases between. This CDR3 has 15 residues. CDR1 is SGHRS and CDR2 is YFSETQ in the germline V gene. This chain's CDR3 is CASSFGGGSYNEQFF. CDR3 bases read: TGCGCCAGCAGCTTCGGGGGAGGTAGCTACAATGAG.

In its sample, this clone was seen many times. The read halts 3 residues ahead of the CDR3 end, with the missing end drawn from the germline J gene. V usage is TRBV4-1 and J usage is TRBJ2-7; D perhaps matches TRBD2 (7 bases). There are 15 residues in the CDR3. With 3 bases removed from V and 4 bases from J, the gap between germline ends came to 16 bases. CDR1 and CDR2 from the germline V gene are MGHRA and YSYEKL. CDR3 loop: CASSQGGGGAYEQYF. The covered CDR3 bases are TGCGCCAGCAGCCAGGGGGGAGGGGGGGCATACGAG.

In its sample, this clone was seen many times. The read ends 3 residues early relative to the CDR3; the germline J gene fills the gap. The V gene is TRBV27, the J gene TRBJ2-4, with D possibly TRBD2 on 6 matching bases. V lost 6 bases, J lost 0 bases, and 12 bases lay in between. The CDR3 has 15 residues. Germline assignment: CDR1 MNHEY and CDR2 SMNVEV (reference sequence). CDR3 bases read: TGTGCCAGCAGCCCCCTGGGACTAGCCAAAAACATT. Its protein product is CASSPLGLAKNI. The whole CDR3 is CASSPLGLAKNIQYF.

This clone occurred many times. The missing CDR3 end, 3 residues past where the read stops, is filled in from the germline J gene. V is TRBV5-6 and J is TRBJ2-2; tentatively, D is TRBD2 (5 bases). This CDR3 comprises 12 residues. Deletions cut 4 bases from V and 5 bases from J, with 6 bases between. Germline V lookup: CDR1 SGHDT, CDR2 YYEEEE. CDR3 DNA (partial): TGTGCCAGCAGCCCGGGGACCGGGGAG. Translating it yields CASSPGTGE. The whole CDR3 reads CASSPGTGELFF.

This clone has at least ten counts. Sequencing ends 3 residues short of the CDR3 end; the germline J gene provides the rest. This chain links TRBV30 with TRBJ2-1, with TRBD1 matching over 11 bases. After removal of 5 bases from V and 7 bases from J, the junction contained 13 bases not matched to a gene. The CDR3 extends over 16 amino acids. CDR1 and CDR2 (germline): GTSNPN, SVGIG (reference sequence). Partial CDR3 DNA: TGTGCCTGGGTCCCGTGGCTGGACAGGGGGCGAAATGAG. It yields the protein CAWVPWLDRGRNE. The CDR3 reads in full as CAWVPWLDRGRNEQFF.

This clone was counted at least ten times. The sequenced fragment ends 3 residues before the CDR3 boundary, so the rest is inferred from the germline J gene. The genes are TRBV12-3 or TRBV12-4 and TRBJ1-6, with D perhaps matching TRBD1 (5 bases). The CDR3 totals 14 residues. Trimming removed 5 bases at V and 4 bases at J, with 9 bases between. The DNA read from the CDR3 is TGTGCCAGCAGTACGCAGGGATATAATTCACCC. It yields the protein CASSTQGYNSP. The full CDR3 sequence reads CASSTQGYNSPLHF.

This clone was found many times. The read is 3 residues too short to cover the CDR3 end, so that end is filled in from the germline J gene. This rearrangement joins TRBV18 to TRBJ2-3; a weak D match, TRBD1 (6 bases). The CDR3 runs 14 residues. The germline gives CDR1 KGHSH, CDR2 LQKENI. Trimming stripped 2 bases from V and 4 bases from J, with 10 bases between. Incomplete CDR3 DNA: TGTGCCAGCTCACCAACACAGGGACCAGATACG. Its protein product is CASSPTQGPDT. The CDR3 in its entirety is CASSPTQGPDTQYF.

This clone was seen ten or more times. The read ends 3 residues shy of where the CDR3 ends; the end is completed using the germline J gene. The chain recombines TRBV7-3 with TRBJ2-2; 8 bases align to TRBD1. The trim removed 5 bases at V and 7 bases at J, leaving 3 bases unmatched. This CDR3 spans 13 amino acids. CDR1 SGHTA and CDR2 FQGTGA come from the germline V gene. Here the CDR3 reads CASSLGQGGELFF. The sequenced part of the CDR3 DNA is TGTGCCAGCAGCCTCGGACAGGGCGGGGAG.

This clone turned up a few times. The read gets to within 3 residues of the CDR3 end, and the germline J gene fills in the rest. The chain joins TRBV10-2 to TRBJ1-6; 9 bases align to TRBD1. The CDR3 runs to 15 residues. J gave up 8 bases and V 5 bases, and 7 bases lay outside the gene matches. CDR1 and CDR2 from the germline V gene are WSHSY and SAAADI. CDR3: CASSWSDRGDSPLHF. The DNA read from the CDR3 is TGCGCCAGCAGTTGGAGCGACAGGGGGGATTCACCC.

This clone was counted at least ten times. The DNA ends 3 residues before the CDR3 does, and the rest of the CDR3 is filled in from the germline J gene. This sequence joins TRBV2 and TRBJ1-2, with D tentatively TRBD1 (5 bases). V was trimmed by 2 bases and J by 4 bases, leaving 11 bases between them. CDR1 and CDR2 from the germline V gene are SNHLY and FYNNEI. The length of the CDR3 is 14 residues. Partial CDR3 DNA: TGTGCCAGCAGTGAATTCGGGGGACCCTATGGC. Residues: CASSEFGGPYG. The CDR3 in full is CASSEFGGPYGYTF.